These 21 T cell receptor beta chains came from one sample sequenced in a study of identifying expanded T cells in peripheral blood. Method: immunoSEQ multiplex PCR; TCRdb's copy keeps in-frame clones and lacks some. In the table there are about 100,000 clones, approximately 88% of which are singletons. Material for sequencing was blood. The receptors come from a person aged 18 to 75 in good health.

DNA of the CDR3: TGTGCCACCATTGAAGGAAACTATGGCTACACCTTC. Translated, it gives CATIEGNYGYTF. This chain joins TRBV25-1 and TRBJ1-2; D gene unclear. V lost 10 bases and J lost 2, with 11 bases in between. The germline gives CDR1 MGHDK, CDR2 SYGVNS. The CDR3 length is 12 residues.

J is TRBJ1-4 and V is TRBV27, with D tentatively TRBD1 (6 bases). V lost 4 bases to trimming and J lost 1 base, with 10 bases between them. Per the germline V gene, CDR1 is MNHEY and CDR2 is SMNVEV (reference sequence). The CDR3 has 15 amino acids. The CDR3 protein is CASSSNRETNEKLFF. The CDR3 nucleotides are TGTGCCAGCAGTTCCAACAGGGAAACTAATGAAAAACTGTTTTTT.

The CDR3 DNA reads as TGTGCCAGCAGTTCCGCCGGACAGGGAGCTGGCTACACCTTC. As protein: CASSSAGQGAGYTF. This chain links TRBV27 with TRBJ1-2, with 8 bases fitting TRBD1. This CDR3 region has 14 residues. The germline V gene has CDR1 MNHEY and CDR2 SMNVEV (reference sequence). V dropped 4 bases and J dropped 7; count of bases not matched to a gene: 8.

CDR3 sequence: CASSQQETQYF. The CDR3 DNA reads as TGCGCCAGCAGCCAGCAAGAGACCCAGTACTTC. The rearrangement joins TRBV5-1 to TRBJ2-5; D is ambiguous. The V end was cut by 4 bases, the J end by 2 bases, with 3 bases between. The CDR3 covers 11 residues. Germline V lookup: CDR1 SGHRS, CDR2 YFSETQ.

This clone was seen a handful of times. This sequence joins TRBV30 and TRBJ1-2; TRBD1 aligns across 7 bases. The J segment lost 7 bases and the V segment lost 0 bases, leaving 5 bases of the junction unmatched. The CDR3 sequence is 13 residues long. Germline V gene lookup returns CDR1 GTSNPN and CDR2 SVGIG (reference sequence). The CDR3 DNA sequence: TGTGCCTGGAGTGTTGCAGGGGGTCCTGGCTACACCTTC. Amino acids: CAWSVAGGPGYTF.

This sequence joins TRBV19 and TRBJ2-1; D call uncertain. Germline-derived CDR1 and CDR2 are LNHDA and SQIVND (reference sequence). V shed 7 bases and J shed 7 bases, with 17 bases lying between them. CDR3 length: 14 residues. CDR3 bases: TGTGCCAGTAAAACGCGCCCCTCAACGAATGAGCAGTTCTTC. Translation: CASKTRPSTNEQFF.

The chain carries TRBV5-1 and TRBJ2-3, with D unclear. Trimming took off 2 bases at V and 2 bases at J, with 12 bases between the two ends. The germline gives CDR1 SGHRS, CDR2 YFSETQ. CDR3 length: 15 amino acids. CDR3 loop: CASSLRHQDTDTQYF. For the CDR3, the DNA is TGCGCCAGCAGCTTACGACACCAAGACACAGATACGCAGTATTTT.

In DNA, the CDR3 is TGTGCCAGTAGTGCCAGACAGGTCCCAGATACGCAGTATTTT. Its translation: CASSARQVPDTQYF. The gene calls are TRBV19 and TRBJ2-3; D possibly corresponds to TRBD1 (6 bases). Looked up from germline, CDR1 is LNHDA and CDR2 is SQIVND (reference sequence). V was trimmed by 5 bases and J by 4 bases, leaving 13 bases between them. This CDR3 spans 14 amino acids.

The chain joins TRBV5-1 to TRBJ1-1; 10 bases fit TRBD1. The CDR3 runs to 15 residues. CDR1 SGHRS and CDR2 YFSETQ come from the germline V gene. V gave up 8 bases and J gave up 1 base; unmatched junction bases: 8. CDR3 sequence reads: CASTRQGAGNTEAFF. The CDR3 DNA sequence: TGCGCCAGTACACGACAGGGGGCGGGGAACACTGAAGCTTTCTTT.

This clone showed up just a few times. V gene TRBV4-1 combines with J gene TRBJ2-4; D gene ambiguous. The V gene lost 7 bases and the J gene lost 1 base, with 14 bases spanning the gap. The length of the CDR3 is 15 residues. From germline, CDR1 is MGHRA and CDR2 YSYEKL. The CDR3 region is CASTPTLSAKNIQYF. CDR3 DNA sequence: TGCGCCAGCACCCCAACCCTGAGCGCCAAAAACATTCAGTACTTC.

J is TRBJ2-2 and V is TRBV7-9; 9 bases align to TRBD1. Losses at the gene ends were 5 bases for V and 7 bases for J; bases not matched to a gene: 8. Germline CDR1 SEHNR, CDR2 FQNEAQ (reference sequence). The CDR3 is 15 residues long. The DNA of the CDR3 is TGTGCCAGCAGCGCACAAGGACAGGGGATCGGGGAGCTGTTTTTT. Translation: CASSAQGQGIGELFF.

CDR3 DNA: TGTGCCAGTATGGGGATGACTCTGAGTGGGGGCTACGGCTACACCTTC. Translating it yields CASMGMTLSGGYGYTF. The rearrangement links TRBV19 to TRBJ1-2; the D gene is possibly TRBD1 (6 bases). Germline V gene data show CDR1 as LNHDA and CDR2 as SQIVND (reference sequence). This CDR3 is 16 amino acids long. Trimming shortened V by 7 bases and J by 8 bases, and 26 bases separated the two germline ends.

The rearrangement links TRBV29-1 to TRBJ1-1; no firm D call. CDR3 length: 14 amino acids. V was shortened by 3 bases and J by 0 bases, with 11 bases between the two germline ends. In germline, CDR1 is SQVTM, CDR2 ANQGSEA. Here the CDR3 DNA reads TGCAGCGTTGATAGTAACACACTGAACACTGAAGCTTTCTTT. Translation: CSVDSNTLNTEAFF.

This chain joins TRBV6-5 and TRBJ1-6; TRBD1 matches at 7 bases. CDR3 length: 15 amino acids. Germline CDR1 MNHEY, CDR2 SVGAGI. The V segment lost 6 bases and the J segment 8 bases; nucleotides outside the gene matches: 10. The CDR3 sequence: CASSLLDRADSPLHF. The CDR3 coding sequence is TGTGCCAGCAGCCTATTAGACAGGGCGGATTCACCCCTCCACTTT.

This clone was counted once. The chain is built from TRBV5-4 and TRBJ2-6, with D perhaps TRBD1 or TRBD2 (5 bases each). CDR1 and CDR2 (germline): SGHNT, YYREEE (reference sequence). Trimming left V 3 bases short and J 0 bases short, with 7 bases between. CDR3 length equals 15 residues. In nucleotides, the CDR3 is TGTGCCAGCAGCTGGGACCTCTCTGGGGCCAACGTCCTGACTTTC. It is translated as CASSWDLSGANVLTF.

The chain joins TRBV2 to TRBJ1-4; 10 bases fit TRBD1. J was trimmed by 8 bases and V by 5 bases; bases with no gene match: 5. This CDR3 spans 14 amino acids. The germline V gene has CDR1 SNHLY and CDR2 FYNNEI. The CDR3: CASSWTGGEEKLFF. CDR3 in DNA: TGTGCCAGCAGTTGGACAGGGGGGGAGGAAAAACTGTTTTTT.

V gene TRBV30 combines with J gene TRBJ2-5, with a possible D match to TRBD2 (5 bases). CDR3 length: 14 residues. V dropped 0 bases and J dropped 9 bases, with 17 bases sitting between them. Per germline, CDR1 GTSNPN and CDR2 SVGIG (reference sequence). Written as DNA, the CDR3 is TGTGCCTGGAGTGTAACTGGGGAGCGTAGGGCCCAGTACTTC. This translates into CAWSVTGERRAQYF.

The rearrangement uses TRBV5-4 and TRBJ1-2, with D maybe TRBD1 (5 bases). Germline CDR1 is SGHNT and CDR2 is YYREEE (reference sequence). The ends were cut back, 0 bases at V and 4 bases at J, with 16 bases in the middle. This CDR3 is built from 16 residues. The CDR3 here is CASSLAGGRDGYGYTF. The CDR3, as DNA: TGTGCCAGCAGCTTGGCTGGTGGCAGGGACGGCTATGGCTACACCTTC.

The chain employs TRBV15 and TRBJ2-3; no reliable D call. Germline CDR1 is LNHNV and CDR2 is YYDKDF (reference sequence). This CDR3 region has 13 residues. V gave up 0 bases and J gave up 6 bases, with 7 bases separating them. The CDR3: CATSRDRGDTQYF. In DNA form, the CDR3 reads TGTGCCACCAGCAGAGACCGTGGGGATACGCAGTATTTT.

V is TRBV7-8 and J is TRBJ2-1, with 9 nucleotides matching TRBD2. The CDR3 runs to 17 residues. Germline V gives CDR1 SGHVS, CDR2 FQNEAQ. V lost 1 base to trimming and J lost 7 bases; unmatched junction nucleotides: 11. The chain's CDR3 is CASSLGVGGRAGNEQFF. The DNA for the CDR3 is TGTGCCAGCAGCTTAGGGGTAGGCGGGAGGGCCGGGAATGAGCAGTTCTTC.

V usage is TRBV7-9 and J usage is TRBJ1-1; D is unresolved. The germline CDR1 and CDR2 sequences are SEHNR and FQNEAQ (reference sequence). Trimming pared 4 bases from V and 11 bases from J, leaving 11 bases between. The CDR3 has 11 amino acids. CDR3 sequence: CASSSPGEAFF. CDR3 coding DNA: TGTGCCAGCAGCTCCCCCGGGGAGGCTTTCTTT.